This entry concerns a single TCR beta chain. Its antigen remains unidentified. The data were taken from a study of T cell responses to AZD1222 COVID-19 vaccine. Notes on the study in general: Sampled repertoires all dated from after the peak T cell response.

The table came from immunoSEQ multiplex PCR; TCRdb's copy has only in-frame clones and leaves some out. The sample includes approximately 150,000 clones, roughly nine tenths of them seen just once. Trimming took 4 bases from V and 3 from J, leaving 21 bases between them. The CDR3 has 18 residues. CDR1 SGHDN and CDR2 FVKESK come from the germline V gene. This receptor was identified in an adult who received the AZD1222 COVID-19 vaccine. The sequences come from peripheral blood, collected 28 days after the second AZD1222 dose. The chain uses TRBV14 and TRBJ2-2; D tentatively reads TRBD1 or TRBD2 (5 bases each). Here the CDR3 reads CASSRETGLWGYTGELFF. CDR3 nucleotide sequence: TGTGCCAGCAGCCGCGAAACCGGGCTCTGGGGGTACACCGGGGAGCTGTTTTTT.